Listed below are T cell receptor beta chains from one sample, sequenced in a study of blood T cells in healthy people across ages. TCRdb reanalysed the 5' RACE reads using MiXCR and keeps one entry per CDR3 protein. The sample holds hundreds of thousands of distinct CDR3 sequences, less than 45% seen once. The sequencing sample was made of blood. Every receptor here comes from a man at least 80 years old in good health. Both conserved end residues are part of each CDR3. The D gene is left open where the match is weak. Only part of the rows carry a size: once, few, many, or a class if the clone is expanded.

J gene,V gene,D gene,clone size,CDR3 protein,CDR3 DNA
TRBJ2-7,TRBV5-1,.,few,CASSHSGQGGDEQYF,TGCGCCAGTAGCCATTCAGGACAGGGAGGGGACGAGCAGTACTTC
TRBJ2-1,TRBV20-1,TRBD2,once,CSASLLTGGWNNEQFF,TGCAGTGCTAGCTTACTAACGGGAGGGTGGAATAATGAGCAGTTCTTC
TRBJ1-1,TRBV12-3/TRBV12-4,.,.,CASSLNRVGTEAFF,TGTGCCAGCAGTTTAAACAGGGTTGGCACTGAAGCTTTCTTT
TRBJ2-1,TRBV6-6,.,.,CASSPQVQSFYNEQFF,TGTGCCAGCAGCCCCCAGGTTCAGTCTTTCTACAATGAGCAGTTCTTC
TRBJ1-3,TRBV12-3/TRBV12-4,.,.,CASCPGNSGNTIYF,TGTGCCAGCTGCCCAGGGAATTCCGGAAACACCATATATTTT
TRBJ2-2,TRBV2,TRBD2,.,CASSFLADTNTGELFF,TGTGCCAGCAGTTTCCTAGCGGATACGAACACCGGGGAGCTGTTTTTT
TRBJ1-2,TRBV20-1,TRBD1,.,CSGPGQGDYGYTF,TGCAGTGGACCGGGACAGGGGGACTATGGCTACACCTTC
TRBJ2-5,TRBV20-1,.,.,CSARGGLLGEQYF,TGCAGTGCTAGGGGGGGACTTCTGGGTGAGCAGTACTTC
TRBJ2-1,TRBV29-1,TRBD1,.,CSVAPGQGRNEQFF,TGCAGCGTGGCACCGGGACAGGGGAGAAATGAGCAGTTCTTC
TRBJ1-5,TRBV5-1,TRBD1,.,CASSKQGMDQPQHF,TGCGCCAGCAGTAAACAGGGGATGGATCAGCCCCAGCATTTT
TRBJ2-7,TRBV21-1,.,once,CASSKPRVGTGGVSNSYEQYF,TGTGCCAGCAGCAAACCGCGGGTCGGGACAGGGGGCGTCTCTAATTCCTACGAGCAGTACTTC
TRBJ2-5,TRBV14,TRBD1,few,CASSRDRGSETQYF,TGTGCCAGCAGTCGGGACAGGGGATCAGAGACCCAGTACTTC
TRBJ1-2,TRBV28,TRBD1,.,CAARQGIYGYTF,TGTGCCGCTCGACAGGGAATCTATGGCTACACCTTC
TRBJ2-5,TRBV12-5,TRBD1,once,CASGYGQGQETQYF,TGTGCTAGTGGTTATGGACAGGGGCAAGAGACCCAGTACTTC
TRBJ2-3,TRBV7-2,TRBD2,.,CASSFRDYTDTQYF,TGTGCCAGCAGCTTCCGGGACTACACAGATACGCAGTATTTT
TRBJ1-6,TRBV6-6,.,.,CASSYWNSPLHF,TGTGCCAGCAGTTACTGGAATTCACCCCTCCACTTT
TRBJ1-2,TRBV11-2,.,few,CASSRQTGIYGYTF,TGTGCCAGCAGCCGTCAAACAGGGATATATGGCTACACCTTC
TRBJ1-6,TRBV7-2,TRBD1,.,CASSPDRVRWPLHF,TGTGCCAGCAGCCCCGACAGGGTTCGGTGGCCCCTCCACTTT
TRBJ2-5,TRBV5-1,TRBD1,few,CASTPDRGRGFREETQYF,TGCGCCAGCACCCCTGACAGGGGGCGTGGGTTCAGAGAAGAGACCCAGTACTTC
TRBJ2-6,TRBV7-9,.,once,CASSLKGTSSGANVLTF,TGTGCCAGCAGCTTAAAAGGGACGAGCTCTGGGGCCAACGTCCTGACTTTC
TRBJ1-4,TRBV4-3,TRBD1,many,CASSQSGQTQSEKLFF,TGCGCCAGCAGCCAATCGGGACAGACCCAAAGTGAAAAACTGTTTTTT
TRBJ2-1,TRBV5-5,TRBD2,.,CASSYEGLAYNEQFF,TGTGCCAGCAGCTACGAGGGACTAGCCTACAATGAGCAGTTCTTC
TRBJ1-1,TRBV27,.,many,CASSLMPQNRAVTEAFF,TGTGCCAGCAGTTTAATGCCCCAGAACAGGGCGGTGACTGAAGCTTTCTTT
TRBJ2-6,TRBV7-2,.,.,CASSIGSGANVLTF,TGTGCCAGCAGCATAGGCTCTGGGGCCAACGTCCTGACTTTC